The 8 T cell receptor beta chains in this list originate from one sample, sequenced in a study of blood T cell repertoires in COVID-19. Libraries were prepared by immunoSEQ multiplex PCR; TCRdb keeps only in-frame clonotypes and omits some of them. The sample includes approximately 260,000 clones, roughly 84% of them seen just once. Sequencing used PBMCs or T cells enriched from blood (not recorded which). The receptors stem from a woman aged 50 to 65 who had been exposed to COVID-19.

Regarding this clone: The sample has other DNA sequences that encode this CDR3 too. V gene TRBV19 combines with J gene TRBJ1-1, with 10 bases that match TRBD1. V shed 6 bases and J 5 bases; nucleotides not matched to a gene: 3. This CDR3 has 13 residues. CDR1 is LNHDA, CDR2 SQIVND, per germline (reference sequence). The CDR3 here is CASSRDRGTEAFF. CDR3 bases: TGTGCCAGTAGCCGGGACAGGGGTACTGAAGCTTTCTTT.

This rearrangement joins TRBV7-2 to TRBJ2-4; D might be TRBD1 (5 bases). CDR1 and CDR2 from the germline V gene are SGHTA and FQGNSA. The germline V and J ends were trimmed by 2 bases and 5 bases, with 7 bases remaining between them. The CDR3 is 13 residues long. CDR3 in amino acids: CASSLRRENIQYF. In nucleotides, the CDR3 is TGTGCCAGCAGCTTACGCAGGGAAAACATTCAGTACTTC.

The genes are TRBV28 and TRBJ2-5, with D unclear. This CDR3 is built from 11 residues. V gave up 3 bases and J gave up 5 bases, with 4 bases separating them. Germline V lookup: CDR1 MDHEN, CDR2 SYDVKM. The CDR3 spells CASSLYETQYF. Here the CDR3 DNA reads TGTGCCAGCAGTTTGTATGAGACCCAGTACTTC.

Note on this clone: Since a much larger clone is just one base distant, this may be a read error. The chain uses TRBV12-3 or TRBV12-4 and TRBJ1-4, with TRBD1 matching over 8 bases. Trimming removed 8 bases from V and 8 bases from J; junction bases left unmatched: 7. The length of the CDR3 is 13 residues. The CDR3 loop reads CASQNRGEEKLFF. The CDR3 DNA follows: TGTGCCAGCCAGAACAGGGGGGAGGAAAAACTGTTTTTT.

The chain has TRBV3-1 (or the pseudogene TRBV3-2) and TRBJ1-6; D is unclear. The V gene's germline CDR1 is LGHDT and CDR2 YNNKEL (reference sequence). Deletions cut 0 bases from V and 7 bases from J, with 10 bases between. CDR3 length: 15 amino acids. The CDR3 sequence is CASSQDGLLNSPLHF. As DNA, the CDR3 is TGTGCCAGCAGCCAAGATGGGCTCTTGAATTCACCCCTCCACTTT.

J is TRBJ1-1 and V is TRBV18; weak D call: TRBD1 (5 bases). CDR3 length: 14 residues. Germline lookup yields CDR1 KGHSH and CDR2 LQKENI. Trimming shortened V by 2 bases and J by 3 bases, and 10 bases separated the two germline ends. The CDR3 DNA reads TGTGCCAGCTCACCAGTCTGGGGGGACACTGAAGCTTTCTTT. Translating it yields CASSPVWGDTEAFF.

This chain uses TRBV24-1 with TRBJ2-5; 9 nucleotides match TRBD2. V was clipped by 5 bases and J by 1 base; unmatched bases: 4. The CDR3 has 15 residues. Germline lookup yields CDR1 KGHDR and CDR2 SFDVKD. The CDR3 sequence: CATSALLAGQETQYF. DNA for the CDR3: TGTGCCACCAGTGCCTTACTAGCGGGCCAAGAGACCCAGTACTTC.

The V and J genes are TRBV5-5 and TRBJ2-1, with 10 bases aligning to TRBD2. Germline trimming cut 0 bases from V and 8 bases from J; bases unmatched to any gene: 8. The CDR3 totals 16 residues. Germline CDR1 and CDR2: SGHKS and YYEKEE (reference sequence). DNA of the CDR3: TGTGCCAGCAGCTTGGCTAGCGGGGGCCCTAACGATGAGCAGTTCTTC. It translates to CASSLASGGPNDEQFF.